One sample yielded the 27 T cell receptor beta chains listed below, sequenced in a study of blood T cell repertoires in COVID-19. Clones were read by immunoSEQ multiplex PCR, and TCRdb kept only the in-frame ones, dropping some. The profile shows about 120,000 clones, just under 85% of them singletons. The sequenced sample was peripheral blood. Every receptor here comes from a man between 65 and 85 years old with active or convalescent COVID-19.

V and J are TRBV19 and TRBJ2-1, with 10 bases aligning to TRBD2. CDR1 LNHDA and CDR2 SQIVND come from the germline V gene (reference sequence). The CDR3 loop spans 15 amino acids. J lost 8 bases, V lost 3 bases, and 7 bases had no gene match. CDR3 nucleotides: TGTGCCAGTAGTATTTGGCTAGCGGGAGCCCATGAGCAGTTCTTC. Amino acid sequence: CASSIWLAGAHEQFF.

This chain joins TRBV11-3 and TRBJ1-4; the D gene is possibly TRBD1 (5 bases). The CDR3 is made up of 14 amino acids. Germline V gives CDR1 SGHNT, CDR2 YENEEA. V dropped 5 bases and J dropped 10 bases, with 17 bases sitting between them. The CDR3 bases are TGTGCCAGCAGCCAGGGACTCTTCGGGCCAAAACTGTTTTTT. Encoded protein: CASSQGLFGPKLFF.

V usage is TRBV7-8 and J usage is TRBJ2-3; weak D call: TRBD2 (6 bases). The CDR3 covers 16 residues. Trimming took off 2 bases at V and 0 bases at J, with 12 bases between the two ends. Germline CDR1 SGHVS, CDR2 FQNEAQ. Here the CDR3 reads CASSLWGGTSTDTQYF. Here the CDR3 DNA reads TGTGCCAGCAGCTTATGGGGCGGGACTAGCACAGATACGCAGTATTTT.

The chain employs TRBV5-1 and TRBJ2-2, with unresolved D. The length of the CDR3 is 15 residues. V was cut by 1 base and J by 0 bases, with 7 bases left in between. CDR1 SGHRS and CDR2 YFSETQ come from the germline V gene. The CDR3 region has the DNA TGCGCCAGCAGCTTGATTACGGCGAACACCGGGGAGCTGTTTTTT. Encoded protein: CASSLITANTGELFF.

This chain links TRBV11-2 with TRBJ2-5; D might be TRBD1 (6 bases). Between the trimmed V and J ends, which lost 4 bases and 4 bases, there was a span of 16 bases. The CDR3 is 15 amino acids. Germline CDR1 reads SGHAT; CDR2 reads FQNNGV. This chain's CDR3 is CASSSNRVGVETQYF. Written as DNA, the CDR3 is TGTGCCAGCAGCTCAAACAGGGTAGGGGTAGAGACCCAGTACTTC.

This chain connects TRBV2 to TRBJ1-6; a weak D match, TRBD1 (5 bases). Trimming took 6 bases from V and 8 from J, leaving 11 bases between them. CDR3 length equals 13 residues. In germline, CDR1 is SNHLY, CDR2 FYNNEI. CDR3 protein: CASSQGTYSPLHF. As DNA, the CDR3 is TGTGCCAGCAGCCAGGGAACTTATTCACCCCTCCACTTT.

The chain has TRBV21-1 and TRBJ1-2; whether TRBD1, the table's D call, matches the DNA was not checked. TRBV21-1 is annotated as a pseudogene. This CDR3 is 16 amino acids long. Written as DNA, the CDR3 is TGTGCCAGCAGCAAATCTAAACAGGGGGTAAACTATGGCTACACCTTC. It specifies CASSKSKQGVNYGYTF.

This chain connects TRBV28 to TRBJ1-1, with 7 bases aligning to TRBD1. Germline V gene lookup returns CDR1 MDHEN and CDR2 SYDVKM. CDR3 length: 13 amino acids. The junction had 6 bases not matched to a gene; V was cut back by 6 bases and J by 5 bases. CDR3 DNA sequence: TGTGCCAGCAGGAAGGGGGCTGGGACTGAAGCTTTCTTT. It encodes CASRKGAGTEAFF.

The J gene is TRBJ1-1, the V gene TRBV5-1, with D possibly TRBD1 on 5 matching bases. This CDR3 has 11 amino acids. V was cut by 2 bases and J by 12 bases, with 11 bases left in between. Germline CDR1 reads SGHRS; CDR2 reads YFSETQ. CDR3 in DNA: TGCGCCAGCAGCTTCGACAGTGTTCCTTTCTTT. Translated: CASSFDSVPFF.

The chain links TRBV11-2 to TRBJ1-2, with TRBD1 as a possible D gene (6 bases). CDR3 length: 15 residues. Trimming stripped 5 bases from V and 4 bases from J, with 17 bases between. In germline, CDR1 is SGHAT, CDR2 FQNNGV. CDR3 nucleotide sequence: TGTGCCAGCAGCATTGGACAGCTCCAACGCTATGGCTACACCTTC. Translated, it gives CASSIGQLQRYGYTF.

The gene calls are TRBV3-1 (or the pseudogene TRBV3-2) and TRBJ1-2, with D possibly matching TRBD1 (6 bases). Per the germline V gene, CDR1 is LGHDT and CDR2 is YNNKEL (reference sequence). V gave up 4 bases and J gave up 4 bases, with 13 bases separating them. The CDR3 contains 14 residues. The CDR3 spells CASSLRDTGYGYTF. CDR3 coding DNA: TGTGCCAGCAGCCTACGGGACACTGGCTATGGCTACACCTTC.

V gene TRBV18 combines with J gene TRBJ2-2; 8 positions agree with TRBD2. Trimming removed 3 bases from V and 7 bases from J; junction bases left unmatched: 4. Germline loops: CDR1 KGHSH, CDR2 LQKENI. The CDR3 is 14 residues long. The CDR3 sequence: CASSPGLDGGELFF. CDR3 DNA: TGTGCCAGCTCACCGGGACTAGACGGCGGGGAGCTGTTTTTT. Filled out from reference TRBV18 and TRBJ2-2, the complete variable domain reads NAGVMQNPRHLVRRRGQEARLRCSPMKGHSHVYWYRQLPEEGLKFMVYLQKENIIDESGMPKERFSAEFPKEGPSILRIQQVVRGDSAAYFCASSPGLDGGELFFGEGSRLTVL.

The chain is built from TRBV24-1 and TRBJ2-2; 13 bases match TRBD2. This CDR3 has 19 residues. V was clipped by 0 bases and J by 5 bases; unmatched bases: 8. Per the germline V gene, CDR1 is KGHDR and CDR2 is SFDVKD. As DNA, the CDR3 is TGTGCCACCAGTGATTTGCAAGGACTAGCGGGAGATGTGACCGGGGAGCTGTTTTTT. As protein: CATSDLQGLAGDVTGELFF.

The gene calls are TRBV6-2 or TRBV6-3 and TRBJ1-3, with D perhaps TRBD1 (5 bases). Germline loops: CDR1 MNHEY, CDR2 SVGEGT. The ends were cut back, 5 bases at V and 0 bases at J, with 14 bases in the middle. CDR3 length equals 16 residues. The CDR3 sequence: CASSPPDRVSGNTIYF. Written as DNA, the CDR3 is TGTGCCAGCAGTCCCCCAGACAGAGTCTCTGGAAACACCATATATTTT.

The chain combines TRBV28 with TRBJ2-3; the D gene is possibly TRBD1 (6 bases). The V end was cut by 4 bases, the J end by 8 bases, with 22 bases between. CDR1 and CDR2 from the germline V gene are MDHEN and SYDVKM. This CDR3 has 16 amino acids. CDR3 loop: CASSSTGKPRGLTQYF. CDR3 in DNA: TGTGCCAGCAGTTCGACAGGAAAACCCCGGGGCCTTACGCAGTATTTT.

The chain couples TRBV6-5 to TRBJ1-1; 7 bases map to TRBD1. From germline, CDR1 is MNHEY and CDR2 SVGAGI. The CDR3 covers 14 residues. V dropped 5 bases and J dropped 2; count of bases not matched to a gene: 5. The DNA of the CDR3 is TGTGCCAGCAGTCGGACAGGCCAAAACACTGAAGCTTTCTTT. It yields the protein CASSRTGQNTEAFF.

The chain carries TRBV15 and TRBJ1-2; D possibly corresponds to TRBD1 (6 bases). The germline gives CDR1 LNHNV, CDR2 YYDKDF (reference sequence). V was clipped by 0 bases and J by 3 bases, with 8 bases between them. The CDR3 has 14 amino acids. Here the CDR3 DNA reads TGTGCCACCAGCAGAGATGCAGGGGACTATGGCTACACCTTC. Its translation: CATSRDAGDYGYTF.

This chain connects TRBV5-4 to TRBJ2-7; 12 bases align to TRBD2. The CDR3 has 17 amino acids. The V gene's germline CDR1 is SGHNT and CDR2 YYREEE (reference sequence). The junction had 15 bases not matched to a gene; V was cut back by 7 bases and J by 4 bases. CDR3 residues: CASSGQGRTSGNYEQYF. The CDR3 DNA sequence: TGTGCCAGCTCAGGACAGGGGCGGACTAGCGGGAATTACGAGCAGTACTTC.

This clone was detected once. The chain is built from TRBV6-2 or TRBV6-3 and TRBJ2-2, with 12 bases fitting TRBD2. The CDR3 spans 15 residues. V shed 2 bases and J 9 bases; nucleotides not matched to a gene: 4. Germline V CDR1 and CDR2: MNHEY, SVGEGT. The DNA of the CDR3 is TGTGCCAGCAGTTACCCTAGCGGGGGGGCCTGGGAGCTGTTTTTT. Protein product: CASSYPSGGAWELFF.

The chain links TRBV19 to TRBJ2-1; 7 bases agree with TRBD2. The CDR3 sequence is 17 residues long. With 1 base clipped from V and 2 bases from J, the junction kept 8 bases outside the gene matches. Germline CDR1 is LNHDA and CDR2 is SQIVND (reference sequence). The CDR3 reads CASSIGEGARAYNEQFF. The CDR3 nucleotides read TGTGCCAGTAGTATAGGGGAGGGAGCCCGAGCCTACAATGAGCAGTTCTTC.

This clone was picked up a small number of times. V gene TRBV7-9 combines with J gene TRBJ2-3; TRBD1 agrees at 7 bases. The J segment lost 1 base and the V segment lost 1 base, leaving 5 bases of the junction unmatched. Germline V gene lookup returns CDR1 SEHNR and CDR2 FQNEAQ (reference sequence). The CDR3 covers 16 residues. CDR3 coding DNA: TGTGCCAGCAGCTTAGGGGACAGTTCTCGCACAGATACGCAGTATTTT. It codes for CASSLGDSSRTDTQYF.

The rearrangement uses TRBV30 and TRBJ1-1; 7 bases fit TRBD1. Germline CDR1 reads GTSNPN; CDR2 reads SVGIG (reference sequence). The V gene end was trimmed by 1 base and the J gene end by 4 bases; junction bases not matched to a gene: 3. The CDR3 sequence is 13 residues long. CDR3 DNA: TGTGCCTGGAGTGGACAGGGCTTCACTGAAGCTTTCTTT. This translates into CAWSGQGFTEAFF.

This sequence joins TRBV6-1 and TRBJ1-6; D gene ambiguous. Per the germline V gene, CDR1 is MNHNS and CDR2 is SASEGT. V gave up 8 bases and J gave up 7 bases, with 9 bases separating them. This CDR3 contains 12 residues. CDR3 sequence reads: CASRAANSPLHF. The CDR3 coding sequence is TGTGCCAGCCGAGCGGCCAATTCACCCCTCCACTTT.

J is TRBJ1-5 and V is TRBV7-8; no definite D call. From germline, CDR1 is SGHVS and CDR2 FQNEAQ. This CDR3 spans 19 amino acids. Trimming shortened V by 5 bases and J by 2 bases, and 25 bases separated the two germline ends. DNA of the CDR3: TGTGCCAGCAGCCTATCTGGATTAGCGTCAGGCAGACGCAATCAGCCCCAGCATTTT. Its translation is CASSLSGLASGRRNQPQHF.

The genes are TRBV12-3 or TRBV12-4 and TRBJ2-1; 7 nucleotides agree with TRBD2. CDR3 length: 12 amino acids. Trimming cost V 4 bases and J 8 bases; bases outside gene matches: 2. This chain's CDR3 is CASSSGLDEQFF. The CDR3 nucleotides are TGTGCCAGCAGTTCCGGACTAGATGAGCAGTTCTTC.

In this sample, this clone turned up once. The V gene is TRBV2, the J gene TRBJ2-1; D not certain. The CDR3 loop spans 14 amino acids. V was clipped by 3 bases and J by 6 bases, with 12 bases between them. The germline V gene has CDR1 SNHLY and CDR2 FYNNEI. CDR3 coding DNA: TGTGCCAGCAGTGAGAGGTCAGAATTCAATGAGCAGTTCTTC. Translation gives CASSERSEFNEQFF.

A few counts support this clone. The chain uses TRBV11-2 and TRBJ1-3; no clear D gene. V was cut by 5 bases and J by 0 bases, with 11 bases left in between. Germline V gives CDR1 SGHAT, CDR2 FQNNGV. CDR3 length: 15 amino acids. The CDR3: CASSPRHRSGNTIYF. DNA for the CDR3: TGTGCCAGCAGCCCCCGACATCGCTCTGGAAACACCATATATTTT.